These 2 T cell receptor beta chains originate from one sample sequenced in a study of molecular identifiers for immune sequencing clone quantification. One entry per CDR3 protein, called by TCRdb with MiXCR from the PCR reads. The table records some 100,000 distinct CDR3 sequences, around a third of them present only once. What was sequenced was naive CD8+ T cells from blood, with Jurkat cell RNA spiked in. The subset denotes: FACS-sorted CD8+CD4-CCR7+CD45RA+ naive T cells. Receptors were obtained from a human donor in good health. Some libraries in this study had Jurkat cell RNA spiked in.

This clonotype was counted at least ten times. The chain couples TRBV5-1 to TRBJ2-7; 7 bases map to TRBD1. Germline lookup yields CDR1 SGHRS and CDR2 YFSETQ. The junction had 10 bases not matched to a gene; V was cut back by 4 bases and J by 3 bases. The CDR3 is 15 residues long. The DNA of the CDR3 is TGCGCCAGCAGCGCGGAACAGGGGTGGGTCTACGAGCAGTACTTC. This translates into CASSAEQGWVYEQYF.

V is TRBV12-5 and J is TRBJ2-1; D perhaps matches TRBD2 (6 bases). Deletions cut 3 bases from V and 5 bases from J, with 8 bases between. CDR3 length: 13 residues. In germline, CDR1 is LGHNT, CDR2 FRNRAP. The DNA for the CDR3 is TGTGCTAGTGGTTTCGGGACTCACAATGAGCAGTTCTTC. Translation: CASGFGTHNEQFF.